The clone carrying this T cell receptor beta chain was seen repeatedly, ten times or more. The data were taken from a study of T cells after yellow fever vaccination. TCRdb re-analysed the 5' RACE reads in MiXCR, keeping a single row per CDR3 protein. The data contain about 120,000 distinct CDR3 sequences, over 8% of them singletons. V lost 6 bases to trimming and J lost 3 bases, with 12 bases between them. Germline-derived CDR1 and CDR2 are MNHEY and SVGAGI. There are 14 residues in the CDR3. This rearrangement joins TRBV6-5 to TRBJ2-4, with a tentative D call TRBD2 (5 bases). The sequencing used CD8+ T cells sorted from PBMCs, collected on the day of the yellow fever booster vaccination. The receptor comes from a man aged 18 to 35 who received the YFV17D yellow fever vaccine. This CDR3 is CASSPGVDKNIQYF. The CDR3 DNA reads as TGTGCCAGCAGCCCCGGGGTGGACAAAAACATTCAGTACTTC.